The 14 T cell receptor beta chains below come from one sample, sequenced in a study of T cells in tuberculosis. Using immunoSEQ multiplex PCR, the repertoire was profiled, and TCRdb retains in-frame clones only, with some absent. Among 35,000 to 45,000 clones listed, roughly 93% were seen once. Source material: PBMCs. The receptors come from a donor under 30 with latent tuberculosis or without tuberculosis infection. Some clones in this sample may be carry-over from other donors' samples.

The rearrangement uses TRBV28 and TRBJ2-2, with TRBD2 as a possible D gene (5 bases). In germline, CDR1 is MDHEN, CDR2 SYDVKM. Trimming took 4 bases from V and 0 from J, leaving 15 bases between them. The CDR3 totals 17 residues. The CDR3 nucleotides are TGTGCCAGCAGTTCTATAACGGGAATCTCGAACACCGGGGAGCTGTTTTTT. Translation: CASSSITGISNTGELFF.

This chain connects TRBV5-1 to TRBJ1-2; tentative D call: TRBD1 (5 bases). Trimming left V 5 bases short and J 1 base short, with 9 bases between. From germline, CDR1 is SGHRS and CDR2 YFSETQ. This CDR3 spans 13 amino acids. The CDR3 coding sequence is TGCGCCAGCAGTGTGGACAATAACTATGGCTACACCTTC. Amino acid sequence: CASSVDNNYGYTF.

The chain joins TRBV30 to TRBJ1-4; D remains ambiguous. The V and J ends lost 2 bases and 7 bases respectively, with 14 bases between them. This CDR3 region has 14 residues. Germline V gives CDR1 GTSNPN, CDR2 SVGIG (reference sequence). CDR3: CAWSPTAGGEKLFF. CDR3 sequence (DNA): TGTGCCTGGAGTCCAACGGCGGGAGGTGAAAAACTGTTTTTT.

The chain links TRBV5-4 to TRBJ2-7; TRBD1 aligns across 7 bases. Germline CDR1 is SGHNT and CDR2 is YYREEE (reference sequence). Trimming took 4 bases from V and 5 from J; bases not matched to a gene: 9. CDR3 length: 14 amino acids. CDR3 sequence reads: CASSPRQGPHEQYF. In nucleotides, the CDR3 is TGTGCCAGCAGCCCCCGACAGGGCCCCCACGAGCAGTACTTC.

V usage is TRBV6-4 and J usage is TRBJ1-2; no reliable D call. Between the trimmed V and J ends, which lost 3 bases and 4 bases, there was a span of 9 bases. CDR3 length equals 13 residues. CDR1 and CDR2 (germline): MRHNA, SNTAGT. CDR3 sequence (DNA): TGTGCCAGCAGTGAGGCTCCGGGCTATGGCTACACCTTC. Its translation is CASSEAPGYGYTF.

The chain couples TRBV28 to TRBJ2-2, with D uncertain. The CDR3 is made up of 12 amino acids. Trimming shortened V by 5 bases and J by 3 bases, and 4 bases separated the two germline ends. Germline lookup yields CDR1 MDHEN and CDR2 SYDVKM. In nucleotides, the CDR3 is TGTGCCAGCAGTACTTACACCGGGGAGCTGTTTTTT. It codes for CASSTYTGELFF.

V and J are TRBV5-4 and TRBJ1-6; 8 nucleotides agree with TRBD1. From germline, CDR1 is SGHNT and CDR2 YYREEE (reference sequence). CDR3 size: 17 residues. The trim removed 5 bases at V and 0 bases at J, leaving 7 bases unmatched. CDR3 loop: CASRRTGLSSYNSPLHF. The DNA for the CDR3 is TGTGCCAGCAGGCGGACAGGGCTTAGCTCCTATAATTCACCCCTCCACTTT. Full variable domain (rest looked up from reference TRBV5-4 and TRBJ1-6): ETGVTQSPTHLIKTRGQQVTLRCSSQSGHNTVSWYQQALGQGPQFIFQYYREEENGRGNFPPRFSGLQFPNYSSELNVNALELDDSALYLCASRRTGLSSYNSPLHFGNGTRLTVT.

DNA for the CDR3: TGTGCCAGCAGTAAGGCAGGGAACGAGCAGTACTTC. Protein product: CASSKAGNEQYF. The J gene is TRBJ2-7, the V gene TRBV2; possibly TRBD1 for D (5 bases). This CDR3 has 12 residues. Germline V gives CDR1 SNHLY, CDR2 FYNNEI. V lost 5 bases, J lost 5 bases, and 10 bases lay in between. The full variable domain, with the rest looked up from reference TRBV2 and TRBJ2-7, is EPEVTQTPSHQVTQMGQEVILRCVPISNHLYFYWYRQILGQKVEFLVSFYNNEISEKSEIFDDQFSVERPDGSNFTLKIRSTKLEDSAMYFCASSKAGNEQYFGPGTRLTVT.

The chain has TRBV19 and TRBJ1-1, with 8 positions matching TRBD1. Germline CDR1 is LNHDA and CDR2 is SQIVND (reference sequence). The CDR3 consists of 14 residues. J lost 3 bases, V lost 6 bases, and 6 bases had no gene match. For the CDR3, the DNA is TGTGCCAGTAGATTCAGGGGGCGGGACACTGAAGCTTTCTTT. Its protein product is CASRFRGRDTEAFF. Based on the CDR3 plus reference TRBV19 and TRBJ1-1, the full variable domain is DGGITQSPKYLFRKEGQNVTLSCEQNLNHDAMYWYRQDPGQGLRLIYYSQIVNDFQKGDIAEGYSVSREKKESFPLTVTSAQKNPTAFYLCASRFRGRDTEAFFGQGTRLTVV.

The gene calls are TRBV19 and TRBJ1-1; a weak D match, TRBD1 (6 bases). Germline values: CDR1 LNHDA, CDR2 SQIVND (reference sequence). This CDR3 has 13 residues. Trimming shortened V by 9 bases and J by 2 bases, and 13 bases separated the two germline ends. The CDR3: CASEQGPNTEAFF. CDR3 nucleotides: TGTGCCAGCGAACAGGGTCCAAACACTGAAGCTTTCTTT.

The J gene is TRBJ2-7, the V gene TRBV5-1, with 8 bases matching TRBD2. The CDR3 consists of 17 residues. Germline CDR1 SGHRS, CDR2 YFSETQ. After removal of 2 bases from V and 5 bases from J, the junction contained 15 bases not matched to a gene. The CDR3 region is CASSLTASGSHPDEQYF. The CDR3 DNA is TGCGCCAGCAGCTTAACAGCTAGCGGGTCCCACCCTGACGAGCAGTACTTC.

J is TRBJ1-1 and V is TRBV30; no firm D call. Between the trimmed V and J ends, which lost 0 bases and 11 bases, there was a span of 16 bases. The CDR3 has 13 residues. The germline V gene encodes CDR1 GTSNPN and CDR2 SVGIG (reference sequence). This CDR3 reads CAWSVLRATGAFF. CDR3 DNA: TGTGCCTGGAGTGTACTGCGGGCCACGGGGGCTTTCTTT.

This clone was observed once. The chain uses TRBV2 and TRBJ1-1, with 7 bases matching TRBD1. The germline V gene encodes CDR1 SNHLY and CDR2 FYNNEI. V was pared by 4 bases and J by 1 base, with 0 bases of the junction left unmatched. This CDR3 contains 13 residues. The CDR3 DNA reads as TGTGCCAGCAGTGGGGACAGGAACACTGAAGCTTTCTTT. It yields the protein CASSGDRNTEAFF.

The chain links TRBV10-2 to TRBJ1-1; TRBD1 is a possible D gene (5 bases). V shed 2 bases and J shed 1 base, with 11 bases lying between them. Per germline, CDR1 WSHSY and CDR2 SAAADI. The CDR3 is 15 residues long. The CDR3 here is CASSEIGQGNTEAFF. CDR3 in DNA: TGCGCCAGCAGTGAGATAGGGCAGGGGAACACTGAAGCTTTCTTT.